This TCR beta chain was found in a study of T cells after yellow fever vaccination. Points from the study as a whole: Across the CD4 and CD8 compartments, a small share of clonotypes was present in both. At 95% to 98% for CD4 and about 87% for CD8, most primary-vaccination clones showed up again after the booster. A secondary response was less intense yet reached its peak sooner, at day 5 versus 15.

J gave up 3 bases and V 0 bases, and 11 bases lay outside the gene matches. The germline V gene encodes CDR1 LGHNA and CDR2 YSLEER. This CDR3 spans 18 amino acids. In regard to this clonotype: Its specificity is not known.

The 5'RACE template-switching step produced TCR cDNA and added a universal primer site and UMIs. Each CDR3 protein gets one entry after TCRdb re-called the 5' RACE reads with MiXCR. The sample records 150,000 to 200,000 distinct CDR3 sequences, about 11% being singletons. The TCR originated in a man between 18 and 29 years old who received the YFV17D yellow fever vaccine. Source: CD8+ T cells sorted from PBMCs, taken 15 days after the yellow fever booster vaccination. The V and J genes are TRBV4-3 and TRBJ2-3; TRBD2 matches 8 bases. Written as DNA, the CDR3 is TGCGCCAGCAGCCAAGATGAGGGAAGCGGGGGAGCGACAGATACGCAGTATTTT. Residues: CASSQDEGSGGATDTQYF.